The sequence of this T cell receptor (beta chain) was determined in a study of blood T cell repertoires in COVID-19. Study summary: Some COVID-19 samples were acute and others convalescent; all came from the United States, Italy and Spain. In each case, the material was cDNA or gDNA derived from T cells, B-cell-depleted T cells, or PBMCs.

Original handling: Reference gene primer amplification gave nucleated cell count estimates. Method: immunoSEQ multiplex PCR; TCRdb's copy keeps in-frame clones and lacks some. That table furnishes V, J and clone size, whereas the DNA furnished D and trimming. The sample lists approximately 220,000 clones; more than 80% were seen once. The sample holds a few counts of this clone. The CDR3 is 16 amino acids. V lost 3 bases and J 5 bases, leaving 18 bases between the germline ends. CDR1 and CDR2 (germline): MNHEY, SMNVEV (reference sequence). Allocation to cohorts depended on clinical history reported by the participants.

This chain joins TRBV27 and TRBJ2-3, with D tentatively TRBD2 (6 bases). Material for sequencing was PBMCs or T cells enriched from blood (not recorded which). The source is a woman aged 40 to 50 with acute COVID-19. The CDR3 region has the DNA TGTGCCAGCAGTTTGAGGCTAGCGAGGCGGGGAGATACGCAGTATTTT. Amino acid sequence: CASSLRLARRGDTQYF.